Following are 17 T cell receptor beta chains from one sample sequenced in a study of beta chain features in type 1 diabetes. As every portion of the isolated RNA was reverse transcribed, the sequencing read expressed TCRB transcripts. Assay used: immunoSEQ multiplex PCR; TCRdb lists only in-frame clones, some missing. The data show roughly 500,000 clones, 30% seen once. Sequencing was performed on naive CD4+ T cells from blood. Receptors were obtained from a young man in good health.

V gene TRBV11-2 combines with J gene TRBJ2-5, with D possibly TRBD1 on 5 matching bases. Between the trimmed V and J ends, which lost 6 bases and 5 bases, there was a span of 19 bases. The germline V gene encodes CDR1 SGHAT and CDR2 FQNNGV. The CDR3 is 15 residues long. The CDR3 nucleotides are TGTGCCAGCAGGGGCTGGCGACTCAGGGCCGAGACCCAGTACTTC. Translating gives CASRGWRLRAETQYF.

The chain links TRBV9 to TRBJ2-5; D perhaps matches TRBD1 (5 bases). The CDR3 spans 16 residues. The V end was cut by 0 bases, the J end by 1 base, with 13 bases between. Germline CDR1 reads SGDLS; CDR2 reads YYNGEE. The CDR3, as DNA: TGTGCCAGCAGCGTAGGCAGGCAAGGGGCCCAAGAGACCCAGTACTTC. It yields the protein CASSVGRQGAQETQYF.

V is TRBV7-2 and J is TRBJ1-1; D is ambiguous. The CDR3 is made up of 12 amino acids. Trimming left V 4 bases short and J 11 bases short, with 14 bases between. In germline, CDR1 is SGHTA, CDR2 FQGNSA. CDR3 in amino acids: CASSSQAGYAFF. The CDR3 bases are TGTGCCAGCAGCTCCCAGGCTGGGTACGCTTTCTTT. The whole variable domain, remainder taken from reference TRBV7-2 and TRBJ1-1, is GAGVSQSPSNKVTEKGKDVELRCDPISGHTALYWYRQSLGQGLEFLIYFQGNSAPDKSGLPSDRFSAERTGGSVSTLTIQRTQQEDSAVYLCASSSQAGYAFFGQGTRLTVV.

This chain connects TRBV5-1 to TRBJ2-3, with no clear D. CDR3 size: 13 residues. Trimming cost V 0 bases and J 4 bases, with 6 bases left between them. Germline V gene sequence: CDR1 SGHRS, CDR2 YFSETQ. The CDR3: CASSLESPDTQYF. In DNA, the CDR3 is TGCGCCAGCAGCTTGGAGTCCCCAGATACGCAGTATTTT.

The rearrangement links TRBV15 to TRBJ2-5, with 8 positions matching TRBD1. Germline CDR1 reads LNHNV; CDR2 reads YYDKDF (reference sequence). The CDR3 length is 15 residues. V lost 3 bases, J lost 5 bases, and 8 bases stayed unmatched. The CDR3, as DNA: TGTGCCACCAGCAGCCGCGGACAGGGAGTCGAGACCCAGTACTTC. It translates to CATSSRGQGVETQYF. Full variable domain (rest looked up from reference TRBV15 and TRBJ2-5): DAMVIQNPRYQVTQFGKPVTLSCSQTLNHNVMYWYQQKSSQAPKLLFHYYDKDFNNEADTPDNFQSRRPNTSFCFLDIRSPGLGDTAMYLCATSSRGQGVETQYFGPGTRLLVL.

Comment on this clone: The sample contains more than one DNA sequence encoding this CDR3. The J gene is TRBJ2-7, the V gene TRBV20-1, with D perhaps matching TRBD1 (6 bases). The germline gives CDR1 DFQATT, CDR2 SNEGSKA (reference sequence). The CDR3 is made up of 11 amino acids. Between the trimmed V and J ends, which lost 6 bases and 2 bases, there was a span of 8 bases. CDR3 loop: CSARTAYEQYF. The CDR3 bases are TGCAGTGCCCGGACAGCCTACGAGCAGTACTTC.

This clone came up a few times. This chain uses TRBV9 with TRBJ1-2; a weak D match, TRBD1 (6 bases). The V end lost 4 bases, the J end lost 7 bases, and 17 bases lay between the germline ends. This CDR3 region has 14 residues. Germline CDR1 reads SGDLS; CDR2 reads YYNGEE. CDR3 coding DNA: TGTGCCAGCAGCTCGATAGAACAGGGCGCTGGCTACACCTTC. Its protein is CASSSIEQGAGYTF.

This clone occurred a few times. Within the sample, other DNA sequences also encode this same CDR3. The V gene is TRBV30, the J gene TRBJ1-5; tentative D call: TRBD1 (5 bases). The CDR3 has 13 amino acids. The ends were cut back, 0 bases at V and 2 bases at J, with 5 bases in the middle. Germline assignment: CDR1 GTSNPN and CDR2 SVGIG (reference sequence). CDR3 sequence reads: CAWSVQGNQPQHF. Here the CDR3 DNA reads TGTGCCTGGAGTGTACAGGGCAATCAGCCCCAGCATTTT. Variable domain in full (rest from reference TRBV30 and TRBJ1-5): SQTIHQWPATLVQPVGSPLSLECTVEGTSNPNLYWYRQAAGRGLQLLFYSVGIGQISSEVPQNLSASRPQDRQFILSSKKLLLSDSGFYLCAWSVQGNQPQHFGDGTRLSIL.

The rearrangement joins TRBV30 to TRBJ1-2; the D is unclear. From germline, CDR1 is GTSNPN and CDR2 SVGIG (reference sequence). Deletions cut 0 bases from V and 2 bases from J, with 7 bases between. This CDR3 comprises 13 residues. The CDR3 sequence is CAWSVGQNYGYTF. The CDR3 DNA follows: TGTGCCTGGAGTGTAGGTCAGAACTATGGCTACACCTTC.

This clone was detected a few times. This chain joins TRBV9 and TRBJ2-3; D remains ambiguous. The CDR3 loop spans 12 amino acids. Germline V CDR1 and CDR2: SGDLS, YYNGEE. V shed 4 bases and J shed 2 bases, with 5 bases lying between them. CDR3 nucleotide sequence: TGTGCCAGCAGCCCCAACACAGATACGCAGTATTTT. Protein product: CASSPNTDTQYF.

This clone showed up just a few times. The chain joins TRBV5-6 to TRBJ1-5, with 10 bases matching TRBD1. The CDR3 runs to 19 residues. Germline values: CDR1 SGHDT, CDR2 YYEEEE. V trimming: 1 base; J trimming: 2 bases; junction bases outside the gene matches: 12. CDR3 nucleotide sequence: TGTGCCAGCAGCTTGCTAAGCGACAGGGGGCTCGCCGGCAATCAGCCCCAGCATTTT. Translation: CASSLLSDRGLAGNQPQHF.

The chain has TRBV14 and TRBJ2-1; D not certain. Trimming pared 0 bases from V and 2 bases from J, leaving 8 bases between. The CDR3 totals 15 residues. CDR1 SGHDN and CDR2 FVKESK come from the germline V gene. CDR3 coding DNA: TGTGCCAGCAGCCAAGATTTGTCGCCCTACAATGAGCAGTTCTTC. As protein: CASSQDLSPYNEQFF.

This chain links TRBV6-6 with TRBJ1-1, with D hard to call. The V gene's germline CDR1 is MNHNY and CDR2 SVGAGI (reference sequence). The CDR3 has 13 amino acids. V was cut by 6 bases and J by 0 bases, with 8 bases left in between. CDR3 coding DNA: TGTGCCAGCAGGTCCTTTGTGAACACTGAAGCTTTCTTT. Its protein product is CASRSFVNTEAFF.

The CDR3 DNA is TGTGCCTGGACGACAGGCTCCCCTCCTGGAAACACCATATATTTT. The encoded protein is CAWTTGSPPGNTIYF. The genes are TRBV30 and TRBJ1-3; maybe TRBD1 (6 bases). The CDR3 has 15 residues. V was pared by 4 bases and J by 2 bases, with 15 bases between. Germline V gene data show CDR1 as GTSNPN and CDR2 as SVGIG (reference sequence).

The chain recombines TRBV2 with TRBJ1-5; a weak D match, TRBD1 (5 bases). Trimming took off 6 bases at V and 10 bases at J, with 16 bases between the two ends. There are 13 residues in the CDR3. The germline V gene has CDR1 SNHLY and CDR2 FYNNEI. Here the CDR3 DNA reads TGTGCCAGCAGGGTAAGGGGCCGGGGTCCCCAGCATTTT. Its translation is CASRVRGRGPQHF.

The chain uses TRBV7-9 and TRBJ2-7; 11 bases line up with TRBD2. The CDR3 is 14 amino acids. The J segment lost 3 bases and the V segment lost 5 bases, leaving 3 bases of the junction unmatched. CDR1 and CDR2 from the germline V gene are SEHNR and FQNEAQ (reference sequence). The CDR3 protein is CASSKLAGDYEQYF. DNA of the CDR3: TGTGCCAGCAGCAAACTAGCGGGGGACTACGAGCAGTACTTC.

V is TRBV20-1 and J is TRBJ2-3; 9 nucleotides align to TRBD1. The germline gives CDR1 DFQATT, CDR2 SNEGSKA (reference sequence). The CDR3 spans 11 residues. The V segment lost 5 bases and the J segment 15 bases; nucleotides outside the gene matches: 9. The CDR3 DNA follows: TGCAGTGCTGGGACCGGGACAGGGTTATATTTT. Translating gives CSAGTGTGLYF.